The present TCR beta chain was sequenced within a study of T cells after yellow fever vaccination. This clonotype was picked up a small number of times. What it recognizes is unknown. MiXCR was run by TCRdb on the 5' RACE reads, yielding one entry per CDR3 protein. The sample lists hundreds of thousands of distinct CDR3 sequences; about 15% were seen once. The study, taken as a whole, reports: Primary-vaccination clones mostly resurfaced post-booster (around 96% CD4, approximately 87% CD8).

The V gene's germline CDR1 is LNHNV and CDR2 YYDKDF (reference sequence). The CDR3 contains 14 residues. Trimming removed 3 bases from V and 2 bases from J, with 9 bases in between. This TCR was sampled from a man between 18 and 35 years old who received the YFV17D yellow fever vaccine. The sample here was PBMCs, taken about 5 days after the first yellow fever vaccination. The genes are TRBV15 and TRBJ2-3; D perhaps matches TRBD1 (5 bases). The CDR3 region is CATSRGLITDTQYF. The DNA of the CDR3 is TGTGCCACCAGCAGGGGGCTGATCACAGATACGCAGTATTTT.